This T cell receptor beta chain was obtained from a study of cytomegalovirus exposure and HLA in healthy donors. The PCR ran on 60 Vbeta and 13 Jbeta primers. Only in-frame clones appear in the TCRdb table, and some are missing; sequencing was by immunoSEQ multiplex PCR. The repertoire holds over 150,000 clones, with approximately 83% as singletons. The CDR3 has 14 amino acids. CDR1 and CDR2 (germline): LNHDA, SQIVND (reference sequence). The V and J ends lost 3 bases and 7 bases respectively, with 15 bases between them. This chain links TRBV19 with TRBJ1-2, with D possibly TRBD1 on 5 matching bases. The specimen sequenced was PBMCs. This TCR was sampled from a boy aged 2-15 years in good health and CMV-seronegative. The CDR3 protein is CASSMGRAQGGYTF. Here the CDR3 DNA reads TGTGCCAGTAGTATGGGCAGGGCACAAGGTGGCTACACCTTC.